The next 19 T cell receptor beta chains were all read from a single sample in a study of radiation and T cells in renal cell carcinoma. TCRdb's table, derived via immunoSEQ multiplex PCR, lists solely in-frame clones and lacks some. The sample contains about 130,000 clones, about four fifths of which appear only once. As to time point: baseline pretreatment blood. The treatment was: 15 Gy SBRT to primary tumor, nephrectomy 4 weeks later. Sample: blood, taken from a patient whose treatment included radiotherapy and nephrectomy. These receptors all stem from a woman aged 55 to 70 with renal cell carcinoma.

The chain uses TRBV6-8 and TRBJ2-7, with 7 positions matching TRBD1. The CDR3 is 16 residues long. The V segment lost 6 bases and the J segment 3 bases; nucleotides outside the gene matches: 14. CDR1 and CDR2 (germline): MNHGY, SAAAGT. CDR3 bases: TGTGCCAGCAGCACCTGGGACGGACAGGAAGGCTACGAGCAGTACTTC. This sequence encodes CASSTWDGQEGYEQYF.

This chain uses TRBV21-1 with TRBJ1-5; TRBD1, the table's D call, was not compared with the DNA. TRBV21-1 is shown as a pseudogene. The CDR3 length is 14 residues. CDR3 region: CASSSGQVNQPQHF. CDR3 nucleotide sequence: TGTGCCAGCAGCAGCGGACAGGTCAATCAGCCCCAGCATTTT.

CDR3 loop: CASKAGGFYNEQFF. Here the CDR3 DNA reads TGTGCCAGTAAAGCGGGAGGGTTCTACAATGAGCAGTTCTTC. V is TRBV28 and J is TRBJ2-1; 10 bases map to TRBD2. CDR1 is MDHEN, CDR2 SYDVKM, per germline. The CDR3 runs 14 residues. Germline trimming cut 9 bases from V and 3 bases from J; bases unmatched to any gene: 5.

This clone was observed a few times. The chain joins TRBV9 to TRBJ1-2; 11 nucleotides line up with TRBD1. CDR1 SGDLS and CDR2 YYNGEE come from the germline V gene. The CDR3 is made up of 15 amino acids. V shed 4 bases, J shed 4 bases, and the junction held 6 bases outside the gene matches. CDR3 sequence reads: CASSTPGTGGYGYTF. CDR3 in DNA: TGTGCCAGCAGCACCCCCGGGACAGGGGGCTATGGCTACACCTTC.

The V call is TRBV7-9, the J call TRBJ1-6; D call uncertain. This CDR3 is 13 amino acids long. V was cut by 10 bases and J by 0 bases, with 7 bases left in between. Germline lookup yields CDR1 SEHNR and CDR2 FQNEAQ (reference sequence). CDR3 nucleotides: TGTGCCACCCGGGACTCCTATAATTCACCCCTCCACTTT. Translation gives CATRDSYNSPLHF.

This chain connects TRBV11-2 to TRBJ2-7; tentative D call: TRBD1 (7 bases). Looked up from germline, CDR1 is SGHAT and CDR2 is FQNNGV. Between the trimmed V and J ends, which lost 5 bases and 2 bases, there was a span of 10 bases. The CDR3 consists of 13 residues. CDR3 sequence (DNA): TGTGCCAGCAGCGCGGGACAGACCTACGAGCAGTACTTC. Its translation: CASSAGQTYEQYF.

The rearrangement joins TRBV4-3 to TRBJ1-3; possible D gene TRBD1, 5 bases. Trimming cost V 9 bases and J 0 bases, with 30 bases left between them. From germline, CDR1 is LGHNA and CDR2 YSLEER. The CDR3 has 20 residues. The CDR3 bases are TGCGCCAGTTCTCGGTCGGCAGGGAGTACAAGGTGGACCTCTGGAAACACCATATATTTT. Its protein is CASSRSAGSTRWTSGNTIYF.

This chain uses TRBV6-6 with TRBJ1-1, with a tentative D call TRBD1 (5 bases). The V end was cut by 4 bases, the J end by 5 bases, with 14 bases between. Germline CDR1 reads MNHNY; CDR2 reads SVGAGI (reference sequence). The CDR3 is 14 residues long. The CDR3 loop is CASSWRDPETEAFF. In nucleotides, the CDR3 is TGTGCCAGCAGTTGGCGGGACCCCGAGACTGAAGCTTTCTTT.

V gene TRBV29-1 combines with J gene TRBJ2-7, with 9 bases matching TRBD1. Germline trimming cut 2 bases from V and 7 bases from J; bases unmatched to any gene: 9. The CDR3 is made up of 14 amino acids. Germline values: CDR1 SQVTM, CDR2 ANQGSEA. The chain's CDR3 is CSVELGTGTSEQYF. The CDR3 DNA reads TGCAGCGTTGAACTAGGGACAGGGACTTCTGAGCAGTACTTC.

In DNA, the CDR3 is TGTGCCAGTAGACCTCCGGGACAGAAAAAAGAGACCCAGTACTTC. Its protein product is CASRPPGQKKETQYF. The V gene is TRBV19, the J gene TRBJ2-5, with TRBD1 matching 7 bases. The CDR3 runs 15 residues. Trimming took 6 bases from V and 3 from J; bases not matched to a gene: 10. Germline V gives CDR1 LNHDA, CDR2 SQIVND (reference sequence).

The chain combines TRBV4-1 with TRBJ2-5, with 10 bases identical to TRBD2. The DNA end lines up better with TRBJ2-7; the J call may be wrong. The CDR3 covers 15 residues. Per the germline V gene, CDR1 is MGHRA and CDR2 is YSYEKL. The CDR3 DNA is TGCGCCAGCAGCCACCCTAGCGGGGGACTTCACGAGCAGTACTTC. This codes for CASSHPSGGLHEQYF.

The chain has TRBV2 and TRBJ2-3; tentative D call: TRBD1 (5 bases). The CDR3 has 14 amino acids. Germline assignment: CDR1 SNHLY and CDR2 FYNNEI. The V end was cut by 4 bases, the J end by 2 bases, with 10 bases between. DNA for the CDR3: TGTGCCAGCAGTGGGGGCAGTCCCACAGATACGCAGTATTTT. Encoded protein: CASSGGSPTDTQYF.

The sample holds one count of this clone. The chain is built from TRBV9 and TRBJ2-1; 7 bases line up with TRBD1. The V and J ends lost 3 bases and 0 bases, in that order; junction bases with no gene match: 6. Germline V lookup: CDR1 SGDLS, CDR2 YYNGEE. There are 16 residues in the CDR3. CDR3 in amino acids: CASSADRDGSYNEQFF. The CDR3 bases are TGTGCCAGCAGCGCCGACAGGGACGGCTCCTACAATGAGCAGTTCTTC.

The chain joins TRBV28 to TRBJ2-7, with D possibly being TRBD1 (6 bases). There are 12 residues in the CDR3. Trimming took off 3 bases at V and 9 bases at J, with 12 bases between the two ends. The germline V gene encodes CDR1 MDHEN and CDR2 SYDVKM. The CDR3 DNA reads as TGTGCCAGCAGTTTCCCCGGACAGTCGCAGTACTTC. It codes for CASSFPGQSQYF.

This CDR3 is CASSDMGAGDTEAFF. The CDR3 nucleotides read TGTGCCAGCAGTGATATGGGGGCGGGGGACACTGAAGCTTTCTTT. The chain carries TRBV2 and TRBJ1-1; possibly TRBD1 for D (6 bases). The germline gives CDR1 SNHLY, CDR2 FYNNEI. This CDR3 has 15 residues. V was clipped by 3 bases and J by 3 bases, with 14 bases between them.

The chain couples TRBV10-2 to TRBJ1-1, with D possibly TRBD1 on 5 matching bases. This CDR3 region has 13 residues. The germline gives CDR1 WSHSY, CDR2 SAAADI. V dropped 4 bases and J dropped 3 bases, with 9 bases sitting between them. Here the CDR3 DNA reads TGCGCCAGCAGTGTGAGACAGTACACTGAAGCTTTCTTT. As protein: CASSVRQYTEAFF.

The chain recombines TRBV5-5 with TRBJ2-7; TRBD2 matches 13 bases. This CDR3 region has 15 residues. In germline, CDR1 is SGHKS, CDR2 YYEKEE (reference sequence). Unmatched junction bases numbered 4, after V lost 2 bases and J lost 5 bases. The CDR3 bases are TGTGCCAGCAGCTTAAGACTAGCGGGAGGTGACGAGCAGTACTTC. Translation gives CASSLRLAGGDEQYF. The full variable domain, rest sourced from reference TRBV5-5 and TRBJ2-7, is DAGVTQSPTHLIKTRGQQVTLRCSPISGHKSVSWYQQVLGQGPQFIFQYYEKEERGRGNFPDRFSARQFPNYSSELNVNALLLGDSALYLCASSLRLAGGDEQYFGPGTRLTVT.

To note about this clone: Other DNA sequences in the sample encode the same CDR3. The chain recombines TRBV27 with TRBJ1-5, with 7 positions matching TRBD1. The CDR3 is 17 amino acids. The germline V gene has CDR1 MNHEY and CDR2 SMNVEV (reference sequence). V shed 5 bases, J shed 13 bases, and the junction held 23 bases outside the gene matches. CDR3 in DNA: TGTGCCAGCAGTCCCCAGAAGAATAGGGGGCATGTTGGGCCTCAGCATTTT. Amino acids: CASSPQKNRGHVGPQHF.

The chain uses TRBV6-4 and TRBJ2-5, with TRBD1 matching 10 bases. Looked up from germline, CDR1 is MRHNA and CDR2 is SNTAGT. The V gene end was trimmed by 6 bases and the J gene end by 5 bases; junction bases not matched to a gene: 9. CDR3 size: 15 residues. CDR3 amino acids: CASSRQGALGETQYF. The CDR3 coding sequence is TGTGCCAGCAGCAGACAGGGGGCCTTAGGGGAGACCCAGTACTTC.